The clone carrying this T cell receptor (beta chain) was detected only once. This record comes from a study of control samples from healthy donors and cancer patients. Profiling relied on immunoSEQ multiplex PCR, and the TCRdb table lists in-frame clones only, not all of them. The sample has tens of thousands of clones; roughly 93% are singletons. Per the germline V gene, CDR1 is SQVTM and CDR2 is ANQGSEA. The ends lost 5 bases at V and 4 bases at J; junction bases unmatched: 4. The CDR3 totals 14 residues. The sample comprised PBMCs. The chain couples TRBV29-1 to TRBJ1-5; 11 positions match TRBD1. This TCR came from a woman aged 40 to 50 with lung cancer. In nucleotides, the CDR3 is TGCAGCGTTCGGGACAGGGGGGGTAATCAGCCCCAGCATTTT. It codes for CSVRDRGGNQPQHF. The variable domain in full, with the rest retrieved from reference TRBV29-1 and TRBJ1-5, is SAVISQKPSRDICQRGTSLTIQCQVDSQVTMMFWYRQQPGQSLTLIATANQGSEATYESGFVIDKFPISRPNLTFSTLTVSNMSPEDSSIYLCSVRDRGGNQPQHFGDGTRLSIL.